A single TCR beta chain is shown here with its context. Its specificity is not known. The CDR3 extends over 16 amino acids. Germline loops: CDR1 LGHNT, CDR2 FRNRAP. V trimming: 6 bases; J trimming: 1 base; junction bases outside the gene matches: 5. TCRdb's table, derived via immunoSEQ multiplex PCR, lists solely in-frame clones and lacks some. The sample holds tens of thousands of clones, around 97% seen once. Donors came from a validation cohort of 95 to 150 subjects, distinct from the first 666-subject cohort. This entry is derived from a study of cytomegalovirus exposure and HLA in healthy donors. Overall study findings and caveats: Rarity held for most TCR sequences, but there were some public TCRs that occurred in many donors. The study designated 150 to 200 TCR beta chains cytomegalovirus-associated.

V is TRBV12-5 and J is TRBJ2-2, with 10 positions matching TRBD2. Sequenced: PBMCs. The clonotype originates from a woman aged 18-29 years in good health and CMV-seropositive. Here the CDR3 reads CASGQLAGMNTGELFF. CDR3 DNA sequence: TGTGCTAGTGGCCAACTAGCGGGGATGAACACCGGGGAGCTGTTTTTT.